A single sample gave rise to the 10 T cell receptor beta chains below, sequenced in a study of cytomegalovirus exposure and HLA in healthy donors. In the PCR, 60 Vbeta and 13 Jbeta primers were used. The table came from immunoSEQ multiplex PCR; TCRdb's copy has only in-frame clones and leaves some out. The data contain approximately 300,000 clones, over 70% of them singletons. The sequencing sample was made of PBMCs. These receptors came from a girl aged 2 to 10 in good health and CMV-seronegative.

The chain combines TRBV27 with TRBJ2-5; 11 nucleotides agree with TRBD2. V was clipped by 4 bases and J by 5 bases; unmatched bases: 12. CDR3 length: 17 residues. Germline values: CDR1 MNHEY, CDR2 SMNVEV (reference sequence). CDR3 nucleotide sequence: TGTGCCAGCAGTTCCCATCCGACTAGCGGGATGGCGGAGACCCAGTACTTC. Its protein is CASSSHPTSGMAETQYF.

This chain connects TRBV9 to TRBJ2-1; TRBD2 agrees at 7 bases. Germline CDR1 reads SGDLS; CDR2 reads YYNGEE. This CDR3 region has 16 residues. V lost 3 bases to trimming and J lost 1 base; unmatched junction nucleotides: 7. The CDR3 spells CASSARGSGSYNEQFF. The CDR3 DNA is TGTGCCAGCAGCGCCAGAGGTAGCGGGTCCTACAATGAGCAGTTCTTC.

The chain links TRBV4-2 to TRBJ2-1, with D uncertain. This CDR3 contains 15 residues. With 4 bases removed from V and 0 bases from J, the gap between germline ends came to 10 bases. Germline values: CDR1 LGHNA, CDR2 YNFKEQ. CDR3 residues: CASSRSRSSYNEQFF. The CDR3 nucleotides are TGTGCCAGCAGCCGTTCGCGGAGCTCCTACAATGAGCAGTTCTTC.

This rearrangement joins TRBV4-1 to TRBJ2-3; 7 bases are shared with TRBD2. The CDR3 sequence is 17 residues long. From germline, CDR1 is MGHRA and CDR2 YSYEKL. J was trimmed by 0 bases and V by 1 base; bases with no gene match: 7. The CDR3 sequence: CASSQVFGAGSTDTQYF. CDR3 in DNA: TGCGCCAGCAGCCAAGTATTTGGAGCGGGAAGCACAGATACGCAGTATTTT.

The chain recombines TRBV27 with TRBJ2-7; no reliable D call. V was trimmed by 3 bases and J by 2 bases, leaving 11 bases between them. CDR1 and CDR2 (germline): MNHEY, SMNVEV (reference sequence). CDR3 length: 14 residues. The chain's CDR3 is CASSFGQATYEQYF. Here the CDR3 DNA reads TGTGCCAGCAGTTTTGGGCAGGCCACCTACGAGCAGTACTTC.

The genes are TRBV11-2 and TRBJ1-2; D is possibly TRBD1 (6 bases). Trimming pared 4 bases from V and 5 bases from J, leaving 11 bases between. From germline, CDR1 is SGHAT and CDR2 FQNNGV. The CDR3 length is 13 residues. CDR3 nucleotides: TGTGCCAGCAGCTCAGGGGCTGGGTATGGCTACACCTTC. Amino acids: CASSSGAGYGYTF. Full variable domain (remainder filled in from reference TRBV11-2 and TRBJ1-2): EAGVAQSPRYKIIEKRQSVAFWCNPISGHATLYWYQQILGQGPKLLIQFQNNGVVDDSQLPKDRFSAERLKGVDSTLKIQPAKLEDSAVYLCASSSGAGYGYTFGSGTRLTVV.

The J gene is TRBJ2-5, the V gene TRBV7-9, with TRBD2 matching over 10 bases. V shed 4 bases, J shed 3 bases, and the junction held 8 bases outside the gene matches. Germline-derived CDR1 and CDR2 are SEHNR and FQNEAQ (reference sequence). This CDR3 region has 16 residues. Here the CDR3 DNA reads TGTGCCAGCAGCTCCGGGACTAGCGCACGTAAAGAGACCCAGTACTTC. As protein: CASSSGTSARKETQYF.

This rearrangement joins TRBV2 to TRBJ1-2; D is unclear. The CDR3 consists of 13 residues. From germline, CDR1 is SNHLY and CDR2 FYNNEI. V dropped 7 bases and J dropped 8 bases, with 17 bases sitting between them. The CDR3 nucleotides are TGTGCCAGCACTTTAGGCCTTAGCGGCGGCTACACCTTC. Its protein product is CASTLGLSGGYTF.

V is TRBV2 and J is TRBJ1-4; no firm D call. This CDR3 comprises 12 residues. The V gene lost 7 bases and the J gene lost 8 bases, with 11 bases spanning the gap. Per the germline V gene, CDR1 is SNHLY and CDR2 is FYNNEI. CDR3: CASNEKNEKLFF. The CDR3 nucleotides are TGTGCCAGCAACGAGAAGAACGAAAAACTGTTTTTT.

The chain joins TRBV19 to TRBJ2-7; possibly TRBD2 for D (5 bases). Trimming cost V 3 bases and J 4 bases, with 13 bases left between them. Per germline, CDR1 LNHDA and CDR2 SQIVND (reference sequence). The CDR3 extends over 14 amino acids. CDR3 in DNA: TGTGCCAGTAGTATTACTAGTTTAGGATACGAGCAGTACTTC. Amino acids: CASSITSLGYEQYF. The full variable domain, its missing parts supplied by reference TRBV19 and TRBJ2-7, is DGGITQSPKYLFRKEGQNVTLSCEQNLNHDAMYWYRQDPGQGLRLIYYSQIVNDFQKGDIAEGYSVSREKKESFPLTVTSAQKNPTAFYLCASSITSLGYEQYFGPGTRLTVT.